A selection of T cell receptor beta chains follows, all from one sample in a study of blood T cell repertoires in COVID-19. Method: immunoSEQ multiplex PCR; TCRdb's copy keeps in-frame clones and lacks some. In the table there are roughly 700,000 clones, 90% of which are singletons. The source material was peripheral blood. The receptors come from a woman aged 18 to 35 with acute or convalescent COVID-19. The conserved cysteine and the conserved F or W are not part of the CDR3 here. Only some rows state a clone size, as once, few, many or a class for expanded clones.

v_call	clone_size	j_call	cdr3_aa
TRBV9	.	TRBJ1-2	ASSSRDSYGYT
TRBV5-5	.	TRBJ2-3	ASSPTGGLTDTQY
TRBV19	.	TRBJ1-6	ASSITGTSDSPLH
TRBV29-1	.	TRBJ2-7	SVSTGVRSSIYEQY
TRBV11-1	.	TRBJ1-1	ASSLGLSNTEAF
TRBV6-5	.	TRBJ1-6	ASSYEFSYNSPLH
TRBV5-1	.	TRBJ1-1	ASSLAGGVRYTEAF
TRBV9	.	TRBJ1-1	ASSFQGGTEAF
TRBV7-3	.	TRBJ2-5	ASSLTGQKETQY
TRBV4-3	.	TRBJ2-4	ASSQVIGGAFKNIQY
TRBV7-9	once	TRBJ1-1	ASSPDRFLNTEAF
TRBV5-1	.	TRBJ2-7	ASTNRGRAYEQY
TRBV19	.	TRBJ1-2	ASRITANYGYT
TRBV7-2	.	TRBJ2-3	ASSLGGRGDTDTQY
TRBV6-5	few	TRBJ1-1	ASSYGPVNTEAF
TRBV28	.	TRBJ1-1	ASSFVLPNTEAF
TRBV18	.	TRBJ1-2	ASSPSGGDYGYT
TRBV7-3	.	TRBJ2-1	ASSAHPTGVEQF
TRBV7-9	once	TRBJ2-7	ASSREDSYEQY
TRBV11-2	.	TRBJ1-1	ASSLVMGQGTDTEAF
TRBV12-3/TRBV12-4	once	TRBJ2-7	ASSRDRTYEQY
TRBV15	.	TRBJ1-4	ATSRGGTGGEKLF
TRBV19	.	TRBJ1-1	ASTTLDRGIEAF
TRBV19	.	TRBJ1-1	ASSILRQGEAF
TRBV4-1	.	TRBJ2-1	ASSAYYSYNEQF
TRBV24-1	.	TRBJ1-2	ATSTDRSYGYT
TRBV14	.	TRBJ2-7	ASSQALTALTSYEQY
TRBV30	.	TRBJ2-2	AWSGVRGYTGELF
TRBV2	.	TRBJ1-4	ASNLDRLNEKLF
TRBV3-1/TRBV3-2	.	TRBJ2-5	ASSQEEKWMLAGGIQY
TRBV5-1	.	TRBJ1-6	ASSLGQGGNSPLH
TRBV19	.	TRBJ1-1	ASRTVGGTAEAF
TRBV6-5	few	TRBJ1-2	ASRGQGKGGYT
TRBV13	.	TRBJ2-2	ASSLLAASANTGELF
TRBV6-4	once	TRBJ2-1	AIPGHPPNEQF
TRBV7-2	.	TRBJ1-2	ASSLGGTAPSYGYT
TRBV7-8	.	TRBJ1-5	ASSAGLPGRNQPQH